This TCR beta chain was captured in a study of blood T cells in healthy people across ages. The CDR3 is 17 residues long. The V gene's germline CDR1 is DFQATT and CDR2 SNEGSKA (reference sequence). A sample-barcoded 5' primer and a J-beta primer mix were used in a second PCR of roughly 6 to 11 cycles. In TCRdb, the 5' RACE reads were re-called with MiXCR into one record per CDR3 protein. The sample lists 800,000 or so distinct CDR3 sequences, around 45% occurring once. The TCR was taken from a man older than 75 in good health. J is TRBJ2-7 and V is TRBV20-1, with 13 bases identical to TRBD2. The J call is in doubt because the DNA end fits TRBJ2-5 better. Material for sequencing was blood. The CDR3 bases are TGCAGTGCTACCGAATCAACTAGCGGGAGGGCCGCAGAGACCCAGTACTTC. It specifies CSATESTSGRAAETQYF.